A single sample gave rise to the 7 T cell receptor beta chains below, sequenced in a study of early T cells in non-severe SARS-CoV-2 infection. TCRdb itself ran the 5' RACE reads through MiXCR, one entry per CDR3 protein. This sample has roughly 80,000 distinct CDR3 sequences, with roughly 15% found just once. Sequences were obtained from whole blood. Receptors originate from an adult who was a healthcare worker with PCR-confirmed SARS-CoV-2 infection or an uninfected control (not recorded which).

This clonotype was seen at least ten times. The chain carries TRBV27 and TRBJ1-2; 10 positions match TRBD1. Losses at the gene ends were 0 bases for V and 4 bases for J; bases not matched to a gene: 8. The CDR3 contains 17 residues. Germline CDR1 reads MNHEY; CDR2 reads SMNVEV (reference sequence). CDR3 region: CASSLSPLGDRGYGYTF. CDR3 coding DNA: TGTGCCAGCAGTTTATCTCCACTGGGGGACAGGGGCTATGGCTACACCTTC.

The CDR3 region has the DNA TGTGCCAGCAGCTTAGGTTCGACAGGGTCAAGAACAGATACGCAGTATTTT. Translating it yields CASSLGSTGSRTDTQYF. The J gene is TRBJ2-3, the V gene TRBV7-9; 7 nucleotides agree with TRBD1. The trim removed 1 base at V and 3 bases at J, leaving 10 bases unmatched. Germline V gene lookup returns CDR1 SEHNR and CDR2 FQNEAQ (reference sequence). The length of the CDR3 is 17 residues. Using reference TRBV7-9 and TRBJ2-3 for the parts outside the CDR3, the full variable domain is DTGVSQNPRHKITKRGQNVTFRCDPISEHNRLYWYRQTLGQGPEFLTYFQNEAQLEKSRLLSDRFSAERPKGSFSTLEIQRTEQGDSAMYLCASSLGSTGSRTDTQYFGPGTRLTVL.

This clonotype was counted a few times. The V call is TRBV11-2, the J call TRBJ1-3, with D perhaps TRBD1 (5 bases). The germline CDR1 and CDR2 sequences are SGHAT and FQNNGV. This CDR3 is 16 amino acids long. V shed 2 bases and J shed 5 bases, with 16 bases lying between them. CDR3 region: CASSLSRAGGRNTIYF. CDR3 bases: TGTGCCAGCAGCTTATCAAGAGCGGGGGGTAGAAACACCATATATTTT.

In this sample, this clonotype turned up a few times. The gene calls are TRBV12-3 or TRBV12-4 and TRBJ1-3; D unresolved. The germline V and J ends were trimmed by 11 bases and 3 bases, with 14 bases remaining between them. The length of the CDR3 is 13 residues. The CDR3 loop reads CAGLPENGNTIYF. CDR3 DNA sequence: TGTGCCGGCCTGCCGGAGAATGGAAACACCATATATTTT.

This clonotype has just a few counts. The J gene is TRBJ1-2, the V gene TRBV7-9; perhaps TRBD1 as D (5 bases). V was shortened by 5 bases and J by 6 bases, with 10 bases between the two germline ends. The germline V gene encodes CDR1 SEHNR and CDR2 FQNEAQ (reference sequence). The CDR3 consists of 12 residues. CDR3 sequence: CASSRGGNGYTF. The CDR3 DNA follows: TGTGCCAGCAGCCGGGGGGGAAATGGCTACACCTTC.

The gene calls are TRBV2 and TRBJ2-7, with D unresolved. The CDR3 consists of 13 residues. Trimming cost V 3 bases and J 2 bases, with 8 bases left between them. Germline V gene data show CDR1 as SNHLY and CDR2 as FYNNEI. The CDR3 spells CASSDKGPYEQYF. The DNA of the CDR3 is TGTGCCAGCAGTGACAAGGGCCCCTACGAGCAGTACTTC.

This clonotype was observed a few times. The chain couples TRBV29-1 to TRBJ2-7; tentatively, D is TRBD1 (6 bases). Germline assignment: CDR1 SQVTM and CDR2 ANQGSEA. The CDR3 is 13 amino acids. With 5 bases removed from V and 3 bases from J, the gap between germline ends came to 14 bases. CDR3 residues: CSVRRQDLYEQYF. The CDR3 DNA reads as TGCAGCGTTCGGAGACAGGACCTCTACGAGCAGTACTTC.